This is a list of T cell receptor beta chains from one sample in a study of blood T cell repertoires in COVID-19. Clones were sequenced by immunoSEQ multiplex PCR, and TCRdb holds only the in-frame ones, with some missing. This table has over 150,000 clones, 70% to 90% appearing once. What was sequenced was peripheral blood. These receptors were taken from a middle-aged man with acute or convalescent COVID-19. Both conserved end residues are part of each CDR3. Fields, in order: D gene, clone size, V gene, J gene, CDR3 DNA, CDR3 protein. The D gene is left open where the match is weak. Some rows mark clone size as missing; the rest say once, few, many or name a class of expanded clone.

d_gene: -
abundance: once
v_gene: TRBV7-8
j_gene: TRBJ1-4
CDR3nt: TGTGCCAGCAGCCCAACCTGGGCAGCAACTAATGAAAAACTGTTTTTT
CDR3aa: CASSPTWAATNEKLFF

d_gene: -
abundance: once
v_gene: TRBV24-1
j_gene: TRBJ1-1
CDR3nt: TGTGCCACGCGCGAGGGGGGGGAAGCTTTCTTT
CDR3aa: CATREGGEAFF

d_gene: -
abundance: -
v_gene: TRBV9
j_gene: TRBJ2-3
CDR3nt: TGTGCCAGCAGCGTAGCTAGGAGGGTCTCAGATACGCAGTATTTT
CDR3aa: CASSVARRVSDTQYF

d_gene: -
abundance: -
v_gene: TRBV18
j_gene: TRBJ2-5
CDR3nt: TGTGCCAGCTCACCCGGGGGTACAAAAGAGACCCAGTACTTC
CDR3aa: CASSPGGTKETQYF

d_gene: TRBD1
abundance: -
v_gene: TRBV18
j_gene: TRBJ1-5
CDR3nt: TGTGCCAGCTCACCAAAGGACAGGGTGAGCAATCAGCCCCAGCATTTT
CDR3aa: CASSPKDRVSNQPQHF

d_gene: -
abundance: -
v_gene: TRBV2
j_gene: TRBJ1-6
CDR3nt: TGTGCCAGCAGTGGAGGTAGGGGATTTGGTTCACCCCTCCACTTT
CDR3aa: CASSGGRGFGSPLHF

d_gene: TRBD1
abundance: -
v_gene: TRBV7-3
j_gene: TRBJ1-2
CDR3nt: TGTGCCAGCAGCTCACAGGGGACGGGTGGCTACACCTTC
CDR3aa: CASSSQGTGGYTF

d_gene: -
abundance: -
v_gene: TRBV2
j_gene: TRBJ2-7
CDR3nt: TGTGCCAGCAACGGAGCCTACGAGCAGTACTTC
CDR3aa: CASNGAYEQYF

d_gene: -
abundance: once
v_gene: TRBV20-1
j_gene: TRBJ1-2
CDR3nt: TGCAGTGCCCGGTACCTCTATGGCTACACCTTC
CDR3aa: CSARYLYGYTF

d_gene: TRBD2
abundance: -
v_gene: TRBV2
j_gene: TRBJ2-7
CDR3nt: TGTGCCAGCAGTTTATCTAGCGGGGGAAACTACGAGCAGTACTTC
CDR3aa: CASSLSSGGNYEQYF

d_gene: -
abundance: -
v_gene: TRBV28
j_gene: TRBJ2-3
CDR3nt: TGTGCCAGCACCCACCTGGGGGCAGCCTCAGAAGATACGCAGTATTTT
CDR3aa: CASTHLGAASEDTQYF

d_gene: -
abundance: once
v_gene: TRBV27
j_gene: TRBJ1-1
CDR3nt: TGTGCCAGCAGTCCTCCTGACAAGAACACTGAAGCTTTCTTT
CDR3aa: CASSPPDKNTEAFF

d_gene: TRBD1
abundance: -
v_gene: TRBV28
j_gene: TRBJ1-4
CDR3nt: TGTGCCAGCAGCCGTTGGACAGGAAATGAAAAACTGTTTTTT
CDR3aa: CASSRWTGNEKLFF

d_gene: -
abundance: -
v_gene: TRBV5-1
j_gene: TRBJ1-1
CDR3nt: TGCGCCAGCAGCTTGCAACAGCCGATCACTGAAGCTTTCTTT
CDR3aa: CASSLQQPITEAFF

d_gene: -
abundance: once
v_gene: TRBV7-9
j_gene: TRBJ1-5
CDR3nt: TGTGCCAGCAGCTTAGAGCGCGGAGACCTTAGCAATCAGCCCCAGCATTTT
CDR3aa: CASSLERGDLSNQPQHF

d_gene: -
abundance: -
v_gene: TRBV14
j_gene: TRBJ2-1
CDR3nt: TGTGCCAGCAGCCGTTTAGGTAGCGACTACAATGAGCAGTTCTTC
CDR3aa: CASSRLGSDYNEQFF

d_gene: -
abundance: -
v_gene: TRBV5-1
j_gene: TRBJ2-7
CDR3nt: TGCGCCAGCAGCTCCCCCCGGGGGGAGCAGTACTTC
CDR3aa: CASSSPRGEQYF

d_gene: -
abundance: -
v_gene: TRBV28
j_gene: TRBJ1-2
CDR3nt: TGTGCCAGCAGTCCCCCCTCAGGGCGGGGTGGCTACACCTTC
CDR3aa: CASSPPSGRGGYTF

d_gene: -
abundance: -
v_gene: TRBV2
j_gene: TRBJ1-5
CDR3nt: TGTGCCAGCAGTGAAGTGGCAGGGAATCAGCCCCAGCATTTT
CDR3aa: CASSEVAGNQPQHF

d_gene: -
abundance: -
v_gene: TRBV28
j_gene: TRBJ2-7
CDR3nt: TGTGCCAGCAGTAGGTGGACTAACAATTACTACGAGCAGTACTTC
CDR3aa: CASSRWTNNYYEQYF

d_gene: -
abundance: -
v_gene: TRBV25-1
j_gene: TRBJ2-1
CDR3nt: TGTGCCAGCAGTGAAATTACAGGGAAGAATGAGCAGTTCTTC
CDR3aa: CASSEITGKNEQFF

d_gene: -
abundance: -
v_gene: TRBV19
j_gene: TRBJ1-5
CDR3nt: TGTGCCAGTAGTATAGACAGGGGTGGCAATCAGCCCCAGCATTTT
CDR3aa: CASSIDRGGNQPQHF

d_gene: -
abundance: -
v_gene: TRBV6-5
j_gene: TRBJ1-2
CDR3nt: TGTGCCAGCAGTTACTTCAGGGAATTTGAGTATGGCTACACCTTC
CDR3aa: CASSYFREFEYGYTF

d_gene: -
abundance: -
v_gene: TRBV20-1
j_gene: TRBJ2-5
CDR3nt: TGCAGTGCTAGTTTCAGACAAGAGACCCAGTACTTC
CDR3aa: CSASFRQETQYF

d_gene: -
abundance: -
v_gene: TRBV5-8
j_gene: TRBJ2-5
CDR3nt: TGTGCCAGCAGCTTGAGTCTAGTAGAATGGACCCAGTACTTC
CDR3aa: CASSLSLVEWTQYF

d_gene: -
abundance: -
v_gene: TRBV11-2
j_gene: TRBJ2-3
CDR3nt: TGTGCCAGCAGCTTAGATCTTAGCACAGATACGCAGTATTTT
CDR3aa: CASSLDLSTDTQYF

d_gene: -
abundance: -
v_gene: TRBV5-1
j_gene: TRBJ1-6
CDR3nt: TGCGCCAGCAGCTTGTCAGGGGCAGGGGATAATTCACCCCTCCACTTT
CDR3aa: CASSLSGAGDNSPLHF

d_gene: -
abundance: many
v_gene: TRBV25-1
j_gene: TRBJ2-1
CDR3nt: TGTGCCAGCGGCGCGGGTGGTGAGCAGTTCTTC
CDR3aa: CASGAGGEQFF

d_gene: -
abundance: -
v_gene: TRBV3-1/TRBV3-2
j_gene: TRBJ1-2
CDR3nt: TGTGCCAGCAGCCAGGCAGGGGTAGGTGGCTACACCTTC
CDR3aa: CASSQAGVGGYTF

d_gene: TRBD1
abundance: -
v_gene: TRBV5-1
j_gene: TRBJ1-1
CDR3nt: TGCGCCAGTACCCGGGACAGAAACACTGAAGCTTTCTTT
CDR3aa: CASTRDRNTEAFF

d_gene: TRBD2
abundance: -
v_gene: TRBV5-1
j_gene: TRBJ2-2
CDR3nt: TGCGCCAGCAGGAGGGGGACTAGGGACACCGGGGAGCTGTTTTTT
CDR3aa: CASRRGTRDTGELFF

d_gene: -
abundance: once
v_gene: TRBV6-5
j_gene: TRBJ1-1
CDR3nt: TGTGCCAGCAGTTCCACAACTGAAGCTTTCTTT
CDR3aa: CASSSTTEAFF

d_gene: -
abundance: -
v_gene: TRBV3-1/TRBV3-2
j_gene: TRBJ1-3
CDR3nt: TGTGCCAGCAGCCCCCAAGGGGGCTCTGGAAACACCATATATTTT
CDR3aa: CASSPQGGSGNTIYF

d_gene: -
abundance: once
v_gene: TRBV6-5
j_gene: TRBJ2-2
CDR3nt: TGTGCCAGCAGCTCCCGTCCACACCGGGCCGGGGAGCTGTTTTTT
CDR3aa: CASSSRPHRAGELFF

d_gene: -
abundance: few
v_gene: TRBV19
j_gene: TRBJ2-3
CDR3nt: TGTGCCAGTAGTATAGTCCGGGAAGATACGCAGTATTTT
CDR3aa: CASSIVREDTQYF